This TCR beta chain was sequenced during a study of blood T cell repertoires in COVID-19. The overall study: Samples of COVID-19 (acute and convalescent) were obtained from the United States, Italy and Spain.

Authors' methods: Using reference gene primer amplification, nucleated cell counts were estimated. The method was immunoSEQ multiplex PCR; TCRdb's version includes in-frame clones alone and lacks a portion of them. The V and J calls and clone size were taken over from that table, and D and trimming were inferred from the DNA. The sample holds 250,000 to 300,000 clones; approximately 89% are singletons and the top ten take 4.6%. The CDR3 length is 12 residues. Germline values: CDR1 SGHKS, CDR2 YYEKEE (reference sequence). Between the trimmed V and J ends, which lost 4 bases and 8 bases, there was a span of 12 bases.

Sequenced sample: peripheral blood. The chain uses TRBV5-5 and TRBJ1-2; no firm D call. This receptor was taken from a woman in her thirties or forties who had recovered from COVID-19. Here the CDR3 DNA reads TGTGCCAGCAGCCCCCGAGGCTGGGGCTACACCTTC. It codes for CASSPRGWGYTF.